Listed below are T cell receptor beta chains from one sample, sequenced in a study of beta chain features in type 1 diabetes. Sequencing used immunoSEQ multiplex PCR; TCRdb keeps in-frame clones, though not all of them. The sample contains roughly 310,000 clones, 8% to 13% of which appear only once. The sample taken for sequencing was naive CD4+ T cells from blood. The receptors were sampled from a woman under 40 in good health. Each CDR3 is given with its conserved first and last residue. D genes are given only for firm matches. Clone size is given for some rows only: seen once, a few or many times, or a class if the clone is expanded.

TRBV29-1	-	TRBJ1-4	-	TGCAGCGTAACCTCCGGGATGGTCGATGAAAAACTGTTTTTT	CSVTSGMVDEKLFF
TRBV2	few	TRBJ1-2	TRBD1	TGTGCCACTCACAGGGGGTCTAACTATGGCTACACCTTC	CATHRGSNYGYTF
TRBV11-2	-	TRBJ2-3	TRBD2	TGTGCCAGCAGCCCGGGACTAGTAGCAGATACGCAGTATTTT	CASSPGLVADTQYF
TRBV30	few	TRBJ1-1	TRBD1	TGTGCCTGCGCCGACAGGGTGAACACTGAAGCTTTCTTT	CACADRVNTEAFF
TRBV7-2	-	TRBJ2-1	-	TGTGCCAGCAGCTTAGACGGGGGCTCCTACAATGAGCAGTTCTTC	CASSLDGGSYNEQFF
TRBV7-9	-	TRBJ1-2	-	TGTGCCAGCAGCTTTGTGGGGGCGCTTGGCTACACCTTC	CASSFVGALGYTF
TRBV27	-	TRBJ2-4	TRBD1	TGTGCCAGCAGCCCTGAGGACAGGAAAAAAAACATTCAGTACTTC	CASSPEDRKKNIQYF
TRBV4-2	-	TRBJ2-5	TRBD2	TGTGCCAGCAGCCACGCCTCCCCGAGGCGGGAGGGGGGGACCCAGTACTTC	CASSHASPRREGGTQYF
TRBV29-1	-	TRBJ1-1	TRBD1	TGCAGCGGGATCTGGGGACAGCTCGGGACTTTCTTT	CSGIWGQLGTFF
TRBV27	-	TRBJ1-2	-	TGTGCCAGCAGTTTATTAGGGCCAGACAGAGCTAACTATGGCTACACCTTC	CASSLLGPDRANYGYTF
TRBV18	-	TRBJ2-7	-	TGTGCCAGCTCACCACGGACAGACTACGAGCAGTACTTC	CASSPRTDYEQYF
TRBV4-3	-	TRBJ1-5	-	TGCGCCAGCAGCCAAGGAGGTAACAATCAGCCCCAGCATTTT	CASSQGGNNQPQHF
TRBV7-9	few	TRBJ2-2	-	TGTGCCAGCAGCTTCCACAGCATGAACACCGGGGAGCTGTTTTTT	CASSFHSMNTGELFF
TRBV4-1	-	TRBJ1-4	TRBD1	TGCGCCAGCAGCCAAGTGCGGACAGGGAATGAAAAACTGTTTTTT	CASSQVRTGNEKLFF
TRBV10-3	-	TRBJ2-5	-	TGTGCCATCAGTGAAAGAGGGCAAGAGACCCAGTACTTC	CAISERGQETQYF
TRBV9	few	TRBJ2-1	-	TGTGCCAGCAGCTATACTAGCTCCTACAATGAGCAGTTCTTC	CASSYTSSYNEQFF
TRBV7-2	-	TRBJ2-5	-	TGTGCCAGCAGCTTACTTCGTACCGGCCGGGGGGAGACCCAGTACTTC	CASSLLRTGRGETQYF
TRBV4-3	few	TRBJ2-7	-	TGCGCCAGCAGCCAAGAATGGCAGGGTATCGACGAGCAGTACTTC	CASSQEWQGIDEQYF
TRBV11-3	-	TRBJ2-5	TRBD1	TGTGCCAGCAGCTTAGCCGGGACAGAAGAGACCCAGTACTTC	CASSLAGTEETQYF
TRBV7-2	few	TRBJ2-2	-	TGTGCCAGCAGCCCCAGGACAGTCGGGGAGCTGTTTTTT	CASSPRTVGELFF
TRBV18	-	TRBJ2-1	-	TGTGCCAGCTCACCTCAAGGGAACAGGGCGAATGAGCAGTTCTTC	CASSPQGNRANEQFF
TRBV5-4	-	TRBJ2-5	-	TGTGCCAGCAGCTCTCTCTCCGTGGAGACCCAGTACTTC	CASSSLSVETQYF
TRBV6-5	few	TRBJ2-3	-	TGTGCCAGCAGTTACTCGGGCAGGGGAACAGATACGCAGTATTTT	CASSYSGRGTDTQYF
TRBV5-1	few	TRBJ2-7	TRBD2	TGCGCCAGCAGCTTGGTTCCATCGACTAGCGGGAGGGACGAGCAGTACTTC	CASSLVPSTSGRDEQYF
TRBV15	few	TRBJ2-4	-	TGTGCCACCAGCAGAGATTCCCAGGGTGGGGACATTCAGTACTTC	CATSRDSQGGDIQYF
TRBV30	-	TRBJ2-5	-	TGTGCCTGGACCCCGACAGTACAAGAGACCCAGTACTTC	CAWTPTVQETQYF
TRBV6-1	-	TRBJ2-1	-	TGTGCCAGCACCCATGCGTGGTCCTACAATGAGCAGTTCTTC	CASTHAWSYNEQFF
TRBV4-2	few	TRBJ1-1	-	TGTGCCAGCAGCCAACGGCCCGGGACAAACACTGAAGCTTTCTTT	CASSQRPGTNTEAFF
TRBV30	-	TRBJ1-1	TRBD1	TGTGCCTGGACCGCGGGACAGGCTTTTGTGAACACTGAAGCTTTCTTT	CAWTAGQAFVNTEAFF
TRBV9	-	TRBJ2-3	TRBD2	TGTGCCAGCAGCGACCCTAGCGGGAACACAGATACGCAGTATTTT	CASSDPSGNTDTQYF